This is a list of T cell receptor beta chains from one sample in a study of T cell changes during pregnancy in multiple sclerosis. Profiled with immunoSEQ multiplex PCR; TCRdb holds only in-frame clones, not every one. The table lists about 50,000 clones, 94% of them singletons. The source was CD8+ T cells from peripheral blood mononuclear cells, collected before pregnancy. The receptors derive from a female donor with multiple sclerosis, enrolled in a pregnancy study. CDR3s include the opening cysteine and the closing phenylalanine or tryptophan. The D gene is left open where the match is weak. Clone size is not always given. Where it is, it says once, few, many or a class for expanded clones.

clone size,J gene,V gene,D gene,CDR3 protein,CDR3 DNA
.,TRBJ2-7,TRBV18,.,CASSSHGHFYEQYF,TGTGCCAGCTCATCACACGGACACTTTTACGAGCAGTACTTC
.,TRBJ2-3,TRBV7-9,.,CASSYPRQQDTQYF,TGTGCCAGCAGCTACCCGCGACAGCAAGATACGCAGTATTTT
once,TRBJ2-7,TRBV13,.,CASSRGHYHYEQYF,TGTGCCAGCAGCCGAGGGCACTACCACTACGAGCAGTACTTC
many,TRBJ2-1,TRBV28,TRBD2,CASSFIAGGYNEQFF,TGTGCCAGCAGTTTTATCGCGGGAGGGTACAATGAGCAGTTCTTC
.,TRBJ1-1,TRBV5-4,.,CASRTQGPGTEAFF,TGTGCCAGCAGGACGCAGGGCCCCGGGACTGAAGCTTTCTTT
.,TRBJ2-3,TRBV14,.,CASSQDKVWAGLGTDTQYF,TGTGCCAGCAGCCAAGATAAGGTTTGGGCAGGGTTGGGCACAGATACGCAGTATTTT
.,TRBJ1-4,TRBV14,TRBD1,CASSQAGTGYNEKLFF,TGTGCCAGCAGCCAAGCCGGGACAGGGTATAATGAAAAACTGTTTTTT
.,TRBJ1-2,TRBV13,.,CASSFPGQPFLYTF,TGTGCCAGCAGCTTCCCGGGACAACCGTTTCTCTACACCTTC
.,TRBJ1-1,TRBV19,.,CASSPTGANTEAFF,TGTGCCAGTAGTCCGACTGGAGCCAACACTGAAGCTTTCTTT
.,TRBJ1-1,TRBV27,TRBD1,CASSLDRATEAFF,TGTGCCAGCAGTTTAGACAGGGCCACTGAAGCTTTCTTT
.,TRBJ2-5,TRBV7-2,TRBD2,CASSLEGTSGLQETQYF,TGTGCCAGCAGCTTGGAAGGGACTAGCGGGCTCCAAGAGACCCAGTACTTC
once,TRBJ1-2,TRBV6-1,TRBD1,CASTESKGAYGYTF,TGTGCCAGCACTGAAAGTAAGGGGGCCTATGGCTACACCTTC
.,TRBJ2-1,TRBV11-3,TRBD2,CASSLSLWGLAGGISNEQFF,TGTGCCAGCAGCTTATCCCTGTGGGGACTAGCGGGAGGAATCTCCAATGAGCAGTTCTTC
once,TRBJ2-1,TRBV29-1,.,CSVNGNKLTEQFF,TGCAGCGTCAACGGGAACAAGTTGACTGAGCAGTTCTTC
few,TRBJ2-5,TRBV7-8,.,CASSFWNREIETQYF,TGTGCCAGCAGCTTCTGGAACAGGGAGATTGAGACCCAGTACTTC
.,TRBJ2-7,TRBV9,.,CASSVSSGYEQYF,TGTGCCAGCAGCGTATCGTCAGGTTACGAGCAGTACTTC
.,TRBJ2-1,TRBV19,.,CASSPNGGYHEQFF,TGTGCCAGTAGTCCGAACGGGGGTTACCATGAGCAGTTCTTC
few,TRBJ1-2,TRBV30,.,CAQSASGSGLGYTF,TGTGCCCAAAGTGCGTCAGGATCAGGGCTTGGCTACACCTTC
.,TRBJ2-1,TRBV28,TRBD2,CASSFSLAEYNEQFF,TGTGCCAGCAGTTTTTCGCTAGCGGAGTACAATGAGCAGTTCTTC
.,TRBJ1-1,TRBV5-1,.,CASGWRASRKLNTEAFF,TGCGCCAGCGGCTGGAGGGCCAGCCGTAAGCTGAACACTGAAGCTTTCTTT
.,TRBJ2-3,TRBV7-9,.,CASSLTRESSRDTQYF,TGTGCCAGCAGCTTGACCCGGGAGAGCTCTAGAGATACGCAGTATTTT
once,TRBJ2-4,TRBV2,TRBD1,CASSLTWSQGQAKNIQYF,TGTGCCAGCAGCCTGACCTGGTCACAGGGACAGGCCAAAAACATTCAGTACTTC
.,TRBJ2-3,TRBV6-4,.,CASSDSAGSTDTQYF,TGTGCCAGCAGTGACTCCGCGGGAAGCACAGATACGCAGTATTTT
.,TRBJ2-1,TRBV2,TRBD1,CASRGGINEQFF,TGTGCCAGCCGAGGGGGCATAAACGAGCAGTTCTTC
.,TRBJ2-7,TRBV28,TRBD2,CASSLEVLRTSGSSYEQYF,TGTGCCAGCAGTTTAGAGGTACTCAGGACTAGCGGGAGCTCCTACGAGCAGTACTTC
.,TRBJ1-2,TRBV9,.,CASSVGGRGYTF,TGTGCCAGCAGCGTGGGGGGACGTGGCTACACCTTC
.,TRBJ2-7,TRBV27,TRBD1,CASSLSPTGGYEQYF,TGTGCCAGCAGTTTAAGTCCAACAGGGGGCTACGAGCAGTACTTC
.,TRBJ2-3,TRBV10-1,TRBD2,CASSEWGTGGVDTQYF,TGCGCCAGCAGTGAGTGGGGAACGGGAGGTGTAGATACGCAGTATTTT
.,TRBJ2-5,TRBV5-1,.,CASSSKSQGSGTQYF,TGCGCCAGCAGCTCCAAGAGTCAGGGGTCAGGGACCCAGTACTTC
.,TRBJ1-2,TRBV27,.,CASSLSGTLYGYTF,TGTGCCAGCAGTTTATCTGGGACACTCTATGGCTACACCTTC
.,TRBJ2-4,TRBV7-9,TRBD1,CASSFTGTEKNIQYF,TGTGCCAGCAGCTTTACCGGGACAGAGAAAAACATTCAGTACTTC
.,TRBJ1-1,TRBV9,.,CASSTGNGVRGTEAFF,TGTGCCAGCTCCACAGGGAACGGTGTTCGCGGCACTGAAGCTTTCTTT
.,TRBJ2-4,TRBV5-5,.,CASSGQAKNIQYF,TGTGCCAGCAGCGGACAAGCCAAAAACATTCAGTACTTC